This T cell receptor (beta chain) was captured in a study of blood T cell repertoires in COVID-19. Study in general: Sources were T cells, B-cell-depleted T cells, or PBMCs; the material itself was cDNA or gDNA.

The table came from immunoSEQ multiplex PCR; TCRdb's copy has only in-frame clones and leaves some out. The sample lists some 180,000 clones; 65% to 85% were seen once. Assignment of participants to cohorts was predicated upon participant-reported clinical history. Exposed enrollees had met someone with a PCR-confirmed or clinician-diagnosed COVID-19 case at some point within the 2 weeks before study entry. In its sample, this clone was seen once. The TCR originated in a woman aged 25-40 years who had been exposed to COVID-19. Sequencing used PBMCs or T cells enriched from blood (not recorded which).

The CDR3 region has the DNA TGTGCCAGCAGCGTAGATGCGGTCAGTGCTAACTATGGCTACACCTTC. Translating gives CASSVDAVSANYGYTF. The chain couples TRBV9 to TRBJ1-2; D not certain. Germline V gene lookup returns CDR1 SGDLS and CDR2 YYNGEE. The ends were cut back, 0 bases at V and 0 bases at J, with 12 bases in the middle. CDR3 length equals 16 residues.